A single sample is the source of the 28 T cell receptor beta chains below, sequenced in a study of blood T cell repertoires in COVID-19. Some clones are missing from TCRdb's copy, which holds only in-frame ones; the method was immunoSEQ multiplex PCR. Among 70,000 to 95,000 clones listed, under 90% were seen once. Sequencing input: peripheral blood. All receptors derive from a human donor with active COVID-19. The donor label of this sample is uncertain.

This clone was recorded once. The chain uses TRBV18 and TRBJ2-3; tentative D call: TRBD1 (6 bases). This CDR3 spans 15 amino acids. Germline lookup yields CDR1 KGHSH and CDR2 LQKENI. V shed 1 base and J shed 0 bases, with 8 bases lying between them. CDR3 protein: CASSPLQGSTDTQYF. DNA for the CDR3: TGTGCCAGCTCACCACTACAGGGTAGCACAGATACGCAGTATTTT.

The rearrangement links TRBV6-2 or TRBV6-3 to TRBJ2-5; 7 bases agree with TRBD2. The V segment lost 3 bases and the J segment 0 bases; nucleotides outside the gene matches: 10. Germline V gives CDR1 MNHEY, CDR2 SVGEGT. This CDR3 has 17 residues. CDR3 loop: CASSYQGGVLYQETQYF. In DNA, the CDR3 is TGTGCCAGCAGTTATCAGGGAGGGGTTCTATACCAAGAGACCCAGTACTTC.

This sequence joins TRBV5-6 and TRBJ1-4, with D maybe TRBD1 (5 bases). V was cut by 1 base and J by 7 bases, with 20 bases left in between. CDR1 and CDR2 (germline): SGHDT, YYEEEE. This CDR3 region has 17 residues. CDR3 amino acids: CASSLFTGWQGSEKLFF. The CDR3 region has the DNA TGTGCCAGCAGCTTGTTTACTGGTTGGCAGGGTAGTGAAAAACTGTTTTTT. The full variable domain, rest sourced from reference TRBV5-6 and TRBJ1-4, is DAGVTQSPTHLIKTRGQQVTLRCSPKSGHDTVSWYQQALGQGPQFIFQYYEEEERQRGNFPDRFSGHQFPNYSSELNVNALLLGDSALYLCASSLFTGWQGSEKLFFGSGTQLSVL.

This rearrangement joins TRBV28 to TRBJ2-7; 10 bases are a match to TRBD1. There are 14 residues in the CDR3. The V gene's germline CDR1 is MDHEN and CDR2 SYDVKM. V lost 6 bases to trimming and J lost 5 bases; unmatched junction nucleotides: 7. Here the CDR3 DNA reads TGTGCCAGCAGCCCCGGGACAGGGGAGGACGAGCAGTACTTC. This gives the protein CASSPGTGEDEQYF. Filled out from reference TRBV28 and TRBJ2-7, the complete variable domain reads DVKVTQSSRYLVKRTGEKVFLECVQDMDHENMFWYRQDPGLGLRLIYFSYDVKMKEKGDIPEGYSVSREKKERFSLILESASTNQTSMYLCASSPGTGEDEQYFGPGTRLTVT.

The chain has TRBV3-1 (or the pseudogene TRBV3-2) and TRBJ2-1; 7 bases agree with TRBD2. CDR1 is LGHDT, CDR2 YNNKEL, per germline (reference sequence). The CDR3 extends over 15 amino acids. V lost 2 bases and J lost 2; bases outside the gene matches: 3. The CDR3 nucleotides read TGTGCCAGCAGCCAAACTAGCGAAACCTACAATGAGCAGTTCTTC. Translation gives CASSQTSETYNEQFF.

V usage is TRBV9 and J usage is TRBJ1-2, with 9 bases fitting TRBD1. This CDR3 comprises 16 residues. CDR1 is SGDLS and CDR2 is YYNGEE in the germline V gene. The V segment lost 3 bases and the J segment 5 bases; nucleotides outside the gene matches: 11. CDR3 nucleotides: TGTGCCAGCAGCGAAGACAGGGGGTCCTTACGTTATGGCTACACCTTC. Encoded protein: CASSEDRGSLRYGYTF. Supplemented by reference TRBV9 and TRBJ1-2, the full variable domain reads DSGVTQTPKHLITATGQRVTLRCSPRSGDLSVYWYQQSLDQGLQFLIQYYNGEERAKGNILERFSAQQFPDLHSELNLSSLELGDSALYFCASSEDRGSLRYGYTFGSGTRLTVV.

The chain has TRBV15 and TRBJ1-6, with 11 bases that match TRBD1. CDR3 length: 16 residues. CDR1 and CDR2 (germline): LNHNV, YYDKDF (reference sequence). Unmatched junction bases numbered 6, after V lost 6 bases and J lost 5 bases. Here the CDR3 reads CATRRTGGGNNSPLHF. The CDR3 bases are TGTGCCACCAGAAGGACAGGGGGCGGGAATAATTCACCCCTCCACTTT.

The chain combines TRBV6-4 with TRBJ1-1; D gene ambiguous. The germline gives CDR1 MRHNA, CDR2 SNTAGT. The CDR3 loop spans 13 amino acids. V was pared by 0 bases and J by 5 bases, with 7 bases between. The CDR3: CASSDSSGTEAFF. CDR3 DNA: TGTGCCAGCAGTGACTCGAGCGGGACTGAAGCTTTCTTT.

The chain uses TRBV19 and TRBJ1-5; no definite D call. Trimming pared 3 bases from V and 7 bases from J, leaving 7 bases between. Germline assignment: CDR1 LNHDA and CDR2 SQIVND (reference sequence). The CDR3 runs 12 residues. CDR3 bases: TGTGCCAGTAGTATCTCAGAACAGCCCCAGCATTTT. It translates to CASSISEQPQHF.

In this sample, this clone turned up a few times. The rearrangement links TRBV6-2 or TRBV6-3 to TRBJ1-2, with TRBD1 identical over 7 bases. Per the germline V gene, CDR1 is MNHEY and CDR2 is SVGEGT. Trimming at V came to 6 bases and at J to 0 bases, leaving 13 bases not matched to a gene. The CDR3 extends over 17 amino acids. The DNA of the CDR3 is TGTGCCAGCAGCCTATTTTCGAGAGGGACAGCTAACTATGGCTACACCTTC. Translation gives CASSLFSRGTANYGYTF.

The rearrangement links TRBV7-6 to TRBJ1-4; D not certain. Trimming removed 0 bases at V and 3 bases at J, with 8 bases between. The CDR3 consists of 15 residues. Germline V gives CDR1 SGHVS, CDR2 FNYEAQ. CDR3 in amino acids: CASSLAAGSNEKLFF. DNA for the CDR3: TGTGCCAGCAGCTTAGCGGCAGGTTCTAATGAAAAACTGTTTTTT.

The V call is TRBV9, the J call TRBJ2-5, with 9 bases that match TRBD1. CDR1 and CDR2 (germline): SGDLS, YYNGEE. With 6 bases clipped from V and 1 base from J, the junction kept 4 bases outside the gene matches. The CDR3 extends over 14 amino acids. Here the CDR3 reads CASTLGQGQETQYF. The DNA for the CDR3 is TGTGCCAGCACCCTGGGACAGGGCCAAGAGACCCAGTACTTC.

The chain links TRBV5-1 to TRBJ2-3; TRBD1 might be the D (5 bases). This CDR3 has 18 amino acids. Deletions cut 0 bases from V and 4 bases from J, with 21 bases between. Germline CDR1 is SGHRS and CDR2 is YFSETQ. CDR3 sequence reads: CASSLGRNTGFGPDTQYF. CDR3 nucleotides: TGCGCCAGCAGCTTGGGGCGGAATACAGGTTTCGGCCCAGATACGCAGTATTTT.

This sequence joins TRBV9 and TRBJ1-1; D unresolved. Looked up from germline, CDR1 is SGDLS and CDR2 is YYNGEE. With 6 bases removed from V and 3 bases from J, the gap between germline ends came to 12 bases. This CDR3 is built from 13 residues. The CDR3 protein is CASTRVEHTEAFF. CDR3 coding DNA: TGTGCCAGCACCCGGGTTGAGCACACTGAAGCTTTCTTT.

The V and J genes are TRBV2 and TRBJ2-1, with TRBD2 matching 9 bases. Germline loops: CDR1 SNHLY, CDR2 FYNNEI. The CDR3 runs 12 residues. The V and J ends lost 3 bases and 10 bases, in that order; junction bases with no gene match: 1. Here the CDR3 DNA reads TGTGCCAGCAGTGACACTAGCGGGGAGCAGTTCTTC. Protein product: CASSDTSGEQFF.

V and J are TRBV11-2 and TRBJ1-5; D is perhaps TRBD1 (6 bases). CDR3 length: 17 amino acids. Between the trimmed V and J ends, which lost 5 bases and 0 bases, there was a span of 17 bases. Germline V gene sequence: CDR1 SGHAT, CDR2 FQNNGV. The CDR3 DNA follows: TGTGCCAGCAGCCCCGTAGTGACAGGAAATAGCAATCAGCCCCAGCATTTT. It codes for CASSPVVTGNSNQPQHF. Looking up the rest from reference TRBV11-2 and TRBJ1-5 gives the full variable domain: EAGVAQSPRYKIIEKRQSVAFWCNPISGHATLYWYQQILGQGPKLLIQFQNNGVVDDSQLPKDRFSAERLKGVDSTLKIQPAKLEDSAVYLCASSPVVTGNSNQPQHFGDGTRLSIL.

J is TRBJ2-6 and V is TRBV5-1, with no clear D. The CDR3 sequence is 15 residues long. Looked up from germline, CDR1 is SGHRS and CDR2 is YFSETQ. Between the trimmed V and J ends, which lost 4 bases and 1 base, there was a span of 9 bases. This CDR3 reads CASSPTLSGANVLTF. CDR3 in DNA: TGCGCCAGCAGCCCTACCCTATCTGGGGCCAACGTCCTGACTTTC.

The chain employs TRBV3-1 (or the pseudogene TRBV3-2) and TRBJ2-7; 7 positions agree with TRBD2. V dropped 3 bases and J dropped 6; count of bases not matched to a gene: 11. The CDR3 has 15 amino acids. Per the germline V gene, CDR1 is LGHDT and CDR2 is YNNKEL (reference sequence). CDR3 DNA sequence: TGTGCCAGCAGCCACCGACTAGCTAGAGAGGCCGAGCAGTACTTC. Translating it yields CASSHRLAREAEQYF.

This clone was recorded a few times. The CDR3 here is CASSSRKPGLQEKLFF. The CDR3 DNA is TGTGCCAGCAGCTCCCGGAAACCGGGACTCCAAGAAAAACTGTTTTTT. The chain has TRBV11-2 and TRBJ1-4; D perhaps matches TRBD1 (5 bases). CDR1 and CDR2 from the germline V gene are SGHAT and FQNNGV. Trimming stripped 4 bases from V and 8 bases from J, with 20 bases between. This CDR3 has 16 amino acids.

J is TRBJ2-3 and V is TRBV27, with 8 bases aligning to TRBD2. The V gene's germline CDR1 is MNHEY and CDR2 SMNVEV (reference sequence). Unmatched junction bases numbered 2, after V lost 0 bases and J lost 3 bases. This CDR3 is 15 amino acids long. The DNA for the CDR3 is TGTGCCAGCAGTTTATCACTAGCGGTGACAGATACGCAGTATTTT. Encoded protein: CASSLSLAVTDTQYF.

The chain couples TRBV7-6 to TRBJ1-2; D not certain. Germline loops: CDR1 SGHVS, CDR2 FNYEAQ. This CDR3 has 15 amino acids. With 5 bases removed from V and 2 bases from J, the gap between germline ends came to 15 bases. The CDR3 region has the DNA TGTGCCAGCAGCCCACCTTGCCAGGTAAACTATGGCTACACCTTC. Translation gives CASSPPCQVNYGYTF.

The chain recombines TRBV7-2 with TRBJ2-3; D is undetermined. Per the germline V gene, CDR1 is SGHTA and CDR2 is FQGNSA. The CDR3 is made up of 15 amino acids. Between the trimmed V and J ends, which lost 1 base and 0 bases, there was a span of 8 bases. DNA of the CDR3: TGTGCCAGCAGCTTAGAACTCTTGAGCACAGATACGCAGTATTTT. This codes for CASSLELLSTDTQYF.

The genes are TRBV7-8 and TRBJ1-4; 7 bases map to TRBD1. V lost 1 base to trimming and J lost 2 bases; unmatched junction nucleotides: 10. CDR1 is SGHVS, CDR2 FQNEAQ, per germline. CDR3 size: 18 residues. The CDR3 DNA reads as TGTGCCAGCAGCTTAGGACAGGGCGCCCTACTCACTAATGAAAAACTGTTTTTT. Translation gives CASSLGQGALLTNEKLFF.

The chain is built from TRBV19 and TRBJ1-2, with 8 bases matching TRBD1. Germline loops: CDR1 LNHDA, CDR2 SQIVND (reference sequence). The V gene end was trimmed by 5 bases and the J gene end by 4 bases; junction bases not matched to a gene: 6. This CDR3 has 14 amino acids. The CDR3 nucleotides read TGTGCCAGTAGTCCGGACAGGGACCCCTATGGCTACACCTTC. Protein: CASSPDRDPYGYTF.

V and J are TRBV9 and TRBJ2-5; 14 positions agree with TRBD2. Germline V gene sequence: CDR1 SGDLS, CDR2 YYNGEE. Germline trimming cut 0 bases from V and 5 bases from J; bases unmatched to any gene: 6. CDR3 length equals 17 residues. CDR3 region: CASSVGLAGGRMETQYF. CDR3 in DNA: TGTGCCAGCAGCGTAGGACTAGCGGGGGGGAGGATGGAGACCCAGTACTTC.

V is TRBV7-6 and J is TRBJ2-3; 9 bases match TRBD2. The CDR3 is 16 residues long. The germline gives CDR1 SGHVS, CDR2 FNYEAQ. With 1 base clipped from V and 5 bases from J, the junction kept 7 bases outside the gene matches. The CDR3 reads CASSLGAGGPLDTQYF. The CDR3 DNA follows: TGTGCCAGCAGCTTAGGGGCGGGGGGGCCATTAGATACGCAGTATTTT. Looking up the rest from reference TRBV7-6 and TRBJ2-3 gives the full variable domain: GAGVSQSPRYKVTKRGQDVALRCDPISGHVSLYWYRQALGQGPEFLTYFNYEAQQDKSGLPNDRFSAERPEGSISTLTIQRTEQRDSAMYRCASSLGAGGPLDTQYFGPGTRLTVL.

The genes are TRBV5-5 and TRBJ2-1; maybe TRBD1 (6 bases). Germline CDR1 is SGHKS and CDR2 is YYEKEE (reference sequence). CDR3 length equals 14 residues. The V gene lost 1 base and the J gene lost 9 bases, with 14 bases spanning the gap. Here the CDR3 reads CASSLSVQGREQFF. The CDR3, as DNA: TGTGCCAGCAGCTTGTCAGTACAGGGACGTGAGCAGTTCTTC.

The chain uses TRBV9 and TRBJ1-1, with D maybe TRBD1 (5 bases). V lost 2 bases and J 1 base, leaving 9 bases between the germline ends. Germline CDR1 reads SGDLS; CDR2 reads YYNGEE. CDR3 length: 14 amino acids. CDR3 sequence: CASSVRQSNTEAFF. The CDR3 bases are TGTGCCAGCAGCGTTCGACAGTCGAACACTGAAGCTTTCTTT. The variable domain in full, completed from reference TRBV9 and TRBJ1-1, reads DSGVTQTPKHLITATGQRVTLRCSPRSGDLSVYWYQQSLDQGLQFLIQYYNGEERAKGNILERFSAQQFPDLHSELNLSSLELGDSALYFCASSVRQSNTEAFFGQGTRLTVV.